This is a list of T cell receptor beta chains from one sample in a study of beta chain features in type 1 diabetes. Data came from immunoSEQ multiplex PCR; TCRdb stores just in-frame clones and leaves some out. The table has about 150,000 clones, roughly 11% seen once. The sequenced sample was central memory CD4+ T cells from blood. All receptors come from a man aged 18 to 30 in good health. CDR3s include the opening cysteine and the closing phenylalanine or tryptophan. Each record gives: V gene, D gene, J gene, clone size, CDR3 DNA, CDR3 protein. The D gene is left open where the match is weak. Size tells how often a clone was seen (once, few, many) or the class of an expanded clone, and some rows leave it out.

TRBV29-1	NA	TRBJ2-3	few	TGCAGCGTTGCCGTGGGACCGGGTTCAGGGAGAACAGATACGCAGTATTTT	CSVAVGPGSGRTDTQYF
TRBV28	NA	TRBJ1-6	few	TGTGCCAGCAGTTTATCAACAGGGATCAATTCACCCCTCCACTTT	CASSLSTGINSPLHF
TRBV29-1	TRBD1	TRBJ2-5	few	TGCAGCGTTGAAGATACGGGCAGGGGGCGGAAAGAGACCCAGTACTTC	CSVEDTGRGRKETQYF
TRBV6-6	NA	TRBJ2-1	NA	TGTGCCAGCAGTTACTCGGGGTTGGGCTACAATGAGCAGTTCTTC	CASSYSGLGYNEQFF
TRBV11-2	NA	TRBJ2-5	NA	TGTGCCAGCAGCCTAAGCATTAGAGAGACCCAGTACTTC	CASSLSIRETQYF
TRBV28	NA	TRBJ1-1	NA	TGTGCCAGCAGAACTGCCGGGACATGGGAAGCTTTCTTT	CASRTAGTWEAFF
TRBV19	TRBD1	TRBJ1-5	many	TGTGCCAGTAGTATCGACAGGGTTAATCAGCCCCAGCATTTT	CASSIDRVNQPQHF
TRBV15	TRBD2	TRBJ2-6	NA	TGTGCCACCAGCAGAGCAGCGGGGGAATCCTCTGGGGCCAACGTCCTGACTTTC	CATSRAAGESSGANVLTF
TRBV6-5	NA	TRBJ2-1	NA	TGTGTCAGCCGTGCTGGGGGGCAATGGGATGAGCAGTTCTTC	CVSRAGGQWDEQFF
TRBV5-4	NA	TRBJ2-5	NA	TGTGCCAGCAGCCCCCGGCGGGGAACCCAAGAGACCCAGTACTTC	CASSPRRGTQETQYF
TRBV5-1	NA	TRBJ2-1	NA	TGCGCCAGCAGCCTACAGGGTAATGAGCAGTTCTTC	CASSLQGNEQFF
TRBV28	NA	TRBJ2-3	many	TGTGCCAGCAGTGTCCCGGGCCCTAGGCCAGATACGCAGTATTTT	CASSVPGPRPDTQYF
TRBV28	TRBD2	TRBJ2-6	NA	TGTGCCAGCAGTCCAAGCGGGAGGGGTTCTGGGGCCAACGTCCTGACTTTC	CASSPSGRGSGANVLTF
TRBV6-5	NA	TRBJ2-4	NA	TGTGCCAGCAGTTCCTTGGGGAAAGCCAAAAACATTCAGTACTTC	CASSSLGKAKNIQYF
TRBV20-1	NA	TRBJ2-4	few	TGCAGTGCCACAGTCCCAAACATTCAGTACTTC	CSATVPNIQYF
TRBV9	NA	TRBJ2-1	few	TGTGCCAGCAGCGTAGCCCCGCTATTAGGCAATGAGCAGTTCTTC	CASSVAPLLGNEQFF
TRBV18	TRBD1	TRBJ2-3	NA	TGTGCCAGCGCACAGGGGACAGATACGCAGTATTTT	CASAQGTDTQYF
TRBV14	TRBD2	TRBJ2-5	NA	TGTGCCAGCAGCCCCCGAGCGGGAGGTTGGGAGGAGACCCAGTACTTC	CASSPRAGGWEETQYF
TRBV4-3	NA	TRBJ1-5	NA	TGCGCCAGCTCATCACAGCGCAATCAGCCCCAGCATTTT	CASSSQRNQPQHF
TRBV2	TRBD1	TRBJ2-7	few	TGTGCCAGCAGTGGGACAGGGAGCGAGCAGTACTTC	CASSGTGSEQYF
TRBV7-9	TRBD2	TRBJ2-6	NA	TGTGCCAGCAGCCTACGCAGACTAGCGGGATCTGGGGCCAACGTCCTGACTTTC	CASSLRRLAGSGANVLTF
TRBV7-9	NA	TRBJ2-7	NA	TGTGCCAGCAGTTCCTGGGACTCTCCGCAGTACTTC	CASSSWDSPQYF
TRBV6-5	NA	TRBJ1-1	NA	TGTGCCAGCAGTTACAGGAACACTGAAGCTTTCTTT	CASSYRNTEAFF
TRBV10-3	NA	TRBJ2-5	many	TGTGCCATCAGGCCGGGACCAGGGGAGACCCAGTACTTC	CAIRPGPGETQYF
TRBV5-1	TRBD2	TRBJ2-1	NA	TGCGCCAGCAGCTGGGGCTGGACTAGCGGTGTTGAGCAGTTCTTC	CASSWGWTSGVEQFF
TRBV9	NA	TRBJ2-1	few	TGTGCCAGCAGCATACGGGAGTTTAATGAGCAGTTCTTC	CASSIREFNEQFF
TRBV9	TRBD2	TRBJ2-7	few	TGTGCCAGCAGCGTAGACGGGGGGGCCGCCTACGAGCAGTACTTC	CASSVDGGAAYEQYF
TRBV28	NA	TRBJ1-2	few	TGTGCCGGGGGGGTTTCTAACTATGGCTACACCTTC	CAGGVSNYGYTF
TRBV29-1	TRBD1	TRBJ1-1	few	TGCAGCCCGAAAAATCAGGGGGGCACTGAAGCTTTCTTT	CSPKNQGGTEAFF
TRBV9	NA	TRBJ1-1	NA	TGTGCCAGCAGCGTTTATGAGGGGGGAACTGAAGCTTTCTTT	CASSVYEGGTEAFF
TRBV7-2	NA	TRBJ2-6	few	TGTGCCAGCAGCTTACAAGGAACTGGGGCCAACGTCCTGACTTTC	CASSLQGTGANVLTF
TRBV5-1	TRBD1	TRBJ2-7	few	TGCGCCAGCAGAAGACAGGGTTCCGGCGGAAGCTCCTACGAGCAGTACTTC	CASRRQGSGGSSYEQYF
TRBV2	TRBD2	TRBJ2-1	few	TGTGCCAGCAGTGAACAAGCGGGAGTCTATGAGCAGTTCTTC	CASSEQAGVYEQFF
TRBV10-3	TRBD1	TRBJ2-5	many	TGTGCCATCAGTGGGGACAGAAGAGTGTCTCCGTACTTC	CAISGDRRVSPYF
TRBV29-1	NA	TRBJ2-2	few	TGCAGCGGCCTAATGATCACCGGGGAGCTGTTTTTT	CSGLMITGELFF